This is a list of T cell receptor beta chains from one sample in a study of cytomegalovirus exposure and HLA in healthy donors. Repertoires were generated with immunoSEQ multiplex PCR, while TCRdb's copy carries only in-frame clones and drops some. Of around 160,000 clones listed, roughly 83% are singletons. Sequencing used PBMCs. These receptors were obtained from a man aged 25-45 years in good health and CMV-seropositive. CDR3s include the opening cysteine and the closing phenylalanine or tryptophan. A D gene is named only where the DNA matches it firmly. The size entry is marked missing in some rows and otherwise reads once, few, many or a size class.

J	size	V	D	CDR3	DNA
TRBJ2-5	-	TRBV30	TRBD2	CAWSTRLAGQETQYF	TGTGCCTGGAGTACCAGGCTAGCGGGCCAAGAGACCCAGTACTTC
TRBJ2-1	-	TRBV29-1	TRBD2	CSGQLGGRTEQFF	TGCAGCGGACAACTGGGCGGGAGGACTGAGCAGTTCTTC
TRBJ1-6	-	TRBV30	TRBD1	CACVGTADNSPLHF	TGTGCCTGTGTAGGGACAGCCGATAATTCACCCCTCCACTTT
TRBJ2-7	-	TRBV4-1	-	CASSQATGSYEQYF	TGCGCCAGCAGCCAAGCTACGGGCTCCTACGAGCAGTACTTC
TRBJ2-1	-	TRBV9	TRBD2	CASSVGGSGDYNEQFF	TGTGCCAGCAGCGTAGGGGGTAGCGGGGATTACAATGAGCAGTTCTTC
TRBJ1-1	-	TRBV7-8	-	CASSFATENTEAFF	TGTGCCAGCAGCTTCGCGACAGAGAACACTGAAGCTTTCTTT
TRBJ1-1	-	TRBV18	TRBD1	CASSPTTTGEAFF	TGTGCCAGCTCCCCTACCACGACAGGGGAAGCTTTCTTT
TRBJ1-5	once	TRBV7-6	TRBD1	CASSLARDREGQPQHF	TGTGCCAGCAGCTTAGCCCGGGACAGGGAAGGTCAGCCCCAGCATTTT
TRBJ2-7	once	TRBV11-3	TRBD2	CASSLGGGSSYEQYF	TGTGCCAGCAGCTTAGGGGGCGGGAGCTCCTACGAGCAGTACTTC
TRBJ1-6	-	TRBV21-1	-	CASSKEWTPPGNSPLHF	TGTGCCAGCAGCAAAGAATGGACACCCCCGGGTAATTCACCCCTCCACTTT
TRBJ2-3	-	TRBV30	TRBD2	CAWCIAGGSADTQYF	TGTGCCTGGTGTATAGCGGGAGGGTCGGCAGATACGCAGTATTTT
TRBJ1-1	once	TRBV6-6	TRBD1	CASSLGTGGAESFF	TGTGCCAGCAGTCTCGGGACAGGGGGCGCGGAATCTTTCTTT
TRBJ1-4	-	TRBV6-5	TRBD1	CASSSGQFATNEKLFF	TGTGCCAGCAGTTCGGGACAGTTTGCAACTAATGAAAAACTGTTTTTT
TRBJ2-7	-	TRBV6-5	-	CASSYLSGTHYEQYF	TGTGCCAGCAGTTACCTTTCCGGGACACATTACGAGCAGTACTTC
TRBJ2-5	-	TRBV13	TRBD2	CASSLSGWREGETQYF	TGTGCCAGCAGCTTATCTGGATGGCGGGAGGGAGAGACCCAGTACTTC
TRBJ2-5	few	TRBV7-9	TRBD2	CASSLTSGQETQYF	TGTGCCAGCAGCTTAACTAGCGGGCAAGAGACCCAGTACTTC
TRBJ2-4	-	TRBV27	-	CASSSPGAGAKNIQYF	TGTGCCAGCAGTTCCCCTGGGGCCGGAGCCAAAAACATTCAGTACTTC
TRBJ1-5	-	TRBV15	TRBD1	CATSRGQGAGQPQHF	TGTGCCACCAGCAGAGGACAGGGGGCAGGTCAGCCCCAGCATTTT
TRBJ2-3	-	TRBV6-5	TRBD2	CASSGLAGADTQYF	TGTGCCAGCAGTGGACTAGCGGGAGCAGATACGCAGTATTTT
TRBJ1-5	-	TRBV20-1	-	CSATEIQPQHF	TGCAGTGCTACCGAGATTCAGCCCCAGCATTTT
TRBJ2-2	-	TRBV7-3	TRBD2	CASSLGLAGVGGELFF	TGTGCCAGCAGCCTGGGACTAGCGGGAGTAGGCGGGGAGCTGTTTTTT
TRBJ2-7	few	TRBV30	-	CAWSVGGLLRFGYEQYF	TGTGCCTGGAGTGTAGGAGGGCTCCTACGGTTCGGTTACGAGCAGTACTTC
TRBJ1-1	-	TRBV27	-	CASSLSGSKKAFF	TGTGCCAGCAGTTTATCAGGGAGCAAAAAAGCTTTCTTT
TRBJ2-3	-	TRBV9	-	CASSAKRERRFGTDTQYF	TGTGCCAGCAGCGCCAAGAGGGAGCGGAGATTTGGCACAGATACGCAGTATTTT
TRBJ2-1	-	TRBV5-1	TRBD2	CASSQASGSGNEQFF	TGCGCCAGCAGCCAAGCTAGCGGGAGTGGGAATGAGCAGTTCTTC
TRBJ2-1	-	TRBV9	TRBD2	CASSVESGAGVRNEQFF	TGTGCCAGCAGCGTAGAGTCAGGCGCGGGAGTTAGGAATGAGCAGTTCTTC
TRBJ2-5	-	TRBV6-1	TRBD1	CASNGQGETQYF	TGTGCCAGCAACGGACAGGGGGAGACCCAGTACTTC
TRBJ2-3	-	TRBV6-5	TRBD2	CASSDSTSGGATQYF	TGTGCCAGCAGTGACTCGACTAGCGGGGGGGCTACGCAGTATTTT
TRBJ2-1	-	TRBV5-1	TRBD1	CASSPGQGAWGQFF	TGCGCCAGCAGCCCAGGACAGGGGGCGTGGGGGCAGTTCTTC
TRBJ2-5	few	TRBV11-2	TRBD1	CASSLTPSGTGQETQYF	TGTGCCAGCAGCTTAACTCCATCCGGGACAGGACAAGAGACCCAGTACTTC
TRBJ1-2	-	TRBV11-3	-	CASSYSAGGLEGYTF	TGTGCCAGCAGCTACTCGGCGGGGGGCCTGGAAGGCTACACCTTC
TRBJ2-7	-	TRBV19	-	CASSISRTESYEQYF	TGTGCCAGTAGTATTTCGCGGACAGAATCCTACGAGCAGTACTTC
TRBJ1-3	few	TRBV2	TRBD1	CASSRDRRGATIYF	TGTGCCAGCAGTAGGGACAGGAGAGGGGCCACCATATATTTT
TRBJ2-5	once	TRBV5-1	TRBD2	CASSLANGGGETQYF	TGCGCCAGCAGCTTGGCAAACGGCGGGGGAGAGACCCAGTACTTC
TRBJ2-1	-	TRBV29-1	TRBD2	CSVATSISYNEQFF	TGCAGCGTGGCGACTAGCATCTCCTACAATGAGCAGTTCTTC
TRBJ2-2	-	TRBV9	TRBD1	CASSVQGDAGELFF	TGTGCCAGCAGCGTGCAGGGGGACGCCGGGGAGCTGTTTTTT
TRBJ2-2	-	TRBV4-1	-	CASSQVLGHNTGELFF	TGCGCCAGCAGCCAAGTATTGGGGCATAACACCGGGGAGCTGTTTTTT
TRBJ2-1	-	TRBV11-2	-	CASSLGTNEQFF	TGTGCCAGCAGCTTAGGCACTAATGAGCAGTTCTTC
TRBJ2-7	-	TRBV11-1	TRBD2	CASSSNAVAGGLALEQYF	TGTGCCAGCAGCTCGAACGCGGTAGCGGGAGGGCTTGCTCTCGAGCAGTACTTC
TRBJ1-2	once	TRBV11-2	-	CASSLDGPGVGYGYTF	TGTGCCAGCAGCTTAGATGGGCCAGGGGTTGGCTATGGCTACACCTTC
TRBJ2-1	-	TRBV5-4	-	CASSVPGAHNEQFF	TGTGCCAGCAGCGTCCCAGGGGCTCACAATGAGCAGTTCTTC
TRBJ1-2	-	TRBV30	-	CAWLQGYYGYTF	TGTGCCTGGCTTCAGGGTTATTATGGCTACACCTTC
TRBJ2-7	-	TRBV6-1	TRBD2	CASRAGRGNSYEQYF	TGTGCCAGCAGGGCCGGGAGGGGAAATTCCTACGAGCAGTACTTC